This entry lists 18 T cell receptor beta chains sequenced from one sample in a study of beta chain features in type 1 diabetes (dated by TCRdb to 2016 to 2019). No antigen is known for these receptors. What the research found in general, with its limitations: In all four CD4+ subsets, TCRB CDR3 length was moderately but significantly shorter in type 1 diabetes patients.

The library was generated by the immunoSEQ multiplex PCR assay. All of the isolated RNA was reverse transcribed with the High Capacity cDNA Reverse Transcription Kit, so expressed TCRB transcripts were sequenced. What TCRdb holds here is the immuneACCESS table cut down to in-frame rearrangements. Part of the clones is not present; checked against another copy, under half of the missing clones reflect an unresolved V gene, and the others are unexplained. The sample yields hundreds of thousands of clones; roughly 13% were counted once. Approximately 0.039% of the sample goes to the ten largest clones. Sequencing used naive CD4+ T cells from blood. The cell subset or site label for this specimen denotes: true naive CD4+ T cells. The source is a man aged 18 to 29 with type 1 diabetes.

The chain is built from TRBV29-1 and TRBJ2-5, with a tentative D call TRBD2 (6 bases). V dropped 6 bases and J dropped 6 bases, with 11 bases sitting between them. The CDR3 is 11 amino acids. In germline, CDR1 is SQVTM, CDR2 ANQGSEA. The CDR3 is CSVPGVKTQYF. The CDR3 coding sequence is TGCAGCGTCCCGGGGGTCAAGACCCAGTACTTC.

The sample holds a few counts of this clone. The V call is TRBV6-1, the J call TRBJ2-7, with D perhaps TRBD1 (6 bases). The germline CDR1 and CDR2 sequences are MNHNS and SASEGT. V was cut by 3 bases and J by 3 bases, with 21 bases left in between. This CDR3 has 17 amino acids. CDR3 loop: CASSEATTGLNRYEQYF. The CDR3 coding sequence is TGTGCCAGCAGTGAGGCCACGACAGGCCTAAACCGCTACGAGCAGTACTTC.

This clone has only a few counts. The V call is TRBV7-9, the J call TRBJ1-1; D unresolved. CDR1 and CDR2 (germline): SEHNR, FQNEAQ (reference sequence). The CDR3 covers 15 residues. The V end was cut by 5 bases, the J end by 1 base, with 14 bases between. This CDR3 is CASSPRFSQNTEAFF. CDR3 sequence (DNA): TGTGCCAGCAGCCCTCGGTTCAGTCAGAACACTGAAGCTTTCTTT.

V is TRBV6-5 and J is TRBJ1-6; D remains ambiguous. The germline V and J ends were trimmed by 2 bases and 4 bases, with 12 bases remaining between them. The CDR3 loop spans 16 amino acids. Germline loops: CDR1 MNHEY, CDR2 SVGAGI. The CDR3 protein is CASSYGSDTYNSPLHF. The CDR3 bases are TGTGCCAGCAGTTACGGGTCAGATACTTATAATTCACCCCTCCACTTT.

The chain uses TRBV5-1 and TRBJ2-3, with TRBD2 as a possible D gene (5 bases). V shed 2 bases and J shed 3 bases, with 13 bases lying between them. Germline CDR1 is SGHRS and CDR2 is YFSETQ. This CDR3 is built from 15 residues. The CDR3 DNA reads TGCGCCAGCAGCTTAGGTCAGACGGGAACAGATACGCAGTATTTT. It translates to CASSLGQTGTDTQYF.

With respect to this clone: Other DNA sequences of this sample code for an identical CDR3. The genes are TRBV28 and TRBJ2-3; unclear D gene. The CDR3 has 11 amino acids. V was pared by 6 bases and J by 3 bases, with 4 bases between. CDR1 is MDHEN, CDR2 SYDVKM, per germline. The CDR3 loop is CASSVTDTQYF. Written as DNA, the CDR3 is TGTGCCAGCAGCGTTACAGATACGCAGTATTTT.

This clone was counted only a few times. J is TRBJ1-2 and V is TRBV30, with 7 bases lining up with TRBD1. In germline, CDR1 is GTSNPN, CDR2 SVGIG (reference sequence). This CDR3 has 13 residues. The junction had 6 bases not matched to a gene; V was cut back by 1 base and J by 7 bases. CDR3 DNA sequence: TGTGCCTGGAGTGCCCAGGGGGAAGGTGGCTACACCTTC. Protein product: CAWSAQGEGGYTF.

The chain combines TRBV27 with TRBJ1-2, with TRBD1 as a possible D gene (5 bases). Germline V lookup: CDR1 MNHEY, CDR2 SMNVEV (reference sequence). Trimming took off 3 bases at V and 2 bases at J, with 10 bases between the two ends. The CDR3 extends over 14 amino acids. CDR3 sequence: CASSFRVGNYGYTF. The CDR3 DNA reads TGTGCCAGCAGTTTCAGGGTGGGAAACTATGGCTACACCTTC.

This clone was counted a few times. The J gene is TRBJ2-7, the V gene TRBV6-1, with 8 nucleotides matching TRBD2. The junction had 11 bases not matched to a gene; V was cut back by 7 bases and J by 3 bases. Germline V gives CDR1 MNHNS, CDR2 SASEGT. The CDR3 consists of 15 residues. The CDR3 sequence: CASTKWETSDYEQYF. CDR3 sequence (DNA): TGTGCCAGCACTAAGTGGGAGACTAGCGACTACGAGCAGTACTTC.

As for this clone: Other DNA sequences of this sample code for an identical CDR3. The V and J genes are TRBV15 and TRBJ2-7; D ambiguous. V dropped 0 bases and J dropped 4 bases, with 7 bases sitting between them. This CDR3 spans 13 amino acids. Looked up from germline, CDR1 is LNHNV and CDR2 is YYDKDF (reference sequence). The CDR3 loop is CATSRDKDYEQYF. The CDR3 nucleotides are TGTGCCACCAGCAGAGATAAAGATTACGAGCAGTACTTC.

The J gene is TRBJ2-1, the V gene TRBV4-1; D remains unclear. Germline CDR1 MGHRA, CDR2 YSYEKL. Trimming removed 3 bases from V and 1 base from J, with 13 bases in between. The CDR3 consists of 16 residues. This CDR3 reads CASSQNPTESYNEQFF. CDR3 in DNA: TGCGCCAGCAGCCAGAACCCAACAGAATCCTACAATGAGCAGTTCTTC.

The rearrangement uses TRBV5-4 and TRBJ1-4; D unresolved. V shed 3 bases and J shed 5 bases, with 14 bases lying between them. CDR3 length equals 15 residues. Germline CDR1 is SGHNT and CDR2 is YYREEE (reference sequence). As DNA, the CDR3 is TGTGCCAGCAGCTCTCGAAGGGAGCTAAATGAAAAACTGTTTTTT. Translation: CASSSRRELNEKLFF.

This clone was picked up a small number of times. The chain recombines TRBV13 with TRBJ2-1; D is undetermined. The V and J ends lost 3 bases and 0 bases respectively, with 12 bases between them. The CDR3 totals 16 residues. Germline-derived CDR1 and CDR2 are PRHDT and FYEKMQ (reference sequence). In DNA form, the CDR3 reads TGTGCCAGCAGCTTTTTGGTCCGTATCTCCTACAATGAGCAGTTCTTC. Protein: CASSFLVRISYNEQFF. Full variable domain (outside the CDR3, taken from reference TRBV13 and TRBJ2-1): AAGVIQSPRHLIKEKRETATLKCYPIPRHDTVYWYQQGPGQDPQFLISFYEKMQSDKGSIPDRFSAQQFSDYHSELNMSSLELGDSALYFCASSFLVRISYNEQFFGPGTRLTVL.

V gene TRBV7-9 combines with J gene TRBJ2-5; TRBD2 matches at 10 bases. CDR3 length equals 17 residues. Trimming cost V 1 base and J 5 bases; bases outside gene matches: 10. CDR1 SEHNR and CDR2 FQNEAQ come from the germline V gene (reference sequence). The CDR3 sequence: CASSLEVAGGPRETQYF. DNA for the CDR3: TGTGCCAGCAGCTTAGAGGTAGCGGGGGGCCCTCGGGAGACCCAGTACTTC. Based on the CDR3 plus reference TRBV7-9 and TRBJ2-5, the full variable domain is DTGVSQNPRHKITKRGQNVTFRCDPISEHNRLYWYRQTLGQGPEFLTYFQNEAQLEKSRLLSDRFSAERPKGSFSTLEIQRTEQGDSAMYLCASSLEVAGGPRETQYFGPGTRLLVL.

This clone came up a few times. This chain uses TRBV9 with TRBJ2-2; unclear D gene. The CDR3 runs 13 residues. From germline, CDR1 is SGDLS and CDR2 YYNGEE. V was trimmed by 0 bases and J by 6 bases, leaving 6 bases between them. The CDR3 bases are TGTGCCAGCAGCGTAGATTTTCCCGGGGAGCTGTTTTTT. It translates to CASSVDFPGELFF.

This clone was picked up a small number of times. This CDR3 reads CASSQDQGLDYGYTF. CDR3 coding DNA: TGTGCCAGCAGCCAAGATCAAGGGCTGGACTATGGCTACACCTTC. The chain recombines TRBV4-2 with TRBJ1-2; no reliable D call. This CDR3 spans 15 amino acids. V lost 0 bases and J lost 3, with 11 bases in between. In germline, CDR1 is LGHNA, CDR2 YNFKEQ.

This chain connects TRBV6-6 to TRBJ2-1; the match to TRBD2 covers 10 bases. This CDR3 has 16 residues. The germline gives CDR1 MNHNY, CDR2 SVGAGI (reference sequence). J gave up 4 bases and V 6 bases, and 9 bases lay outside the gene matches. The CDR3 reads CASRPLAGVGYNEQFF. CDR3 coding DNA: TGTGCCAGCAGGCCTCTAGCGGGAGTAGGGTACAATGAGCAGTTCTTC.

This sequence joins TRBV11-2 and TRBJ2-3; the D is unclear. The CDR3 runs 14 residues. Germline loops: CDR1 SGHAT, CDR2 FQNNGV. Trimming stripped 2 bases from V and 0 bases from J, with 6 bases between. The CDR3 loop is CASSLLESTDTQYF. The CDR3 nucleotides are TGTGCCAGCAGCTTACTCGAGAGCACAGATACGCAGTATTTT.